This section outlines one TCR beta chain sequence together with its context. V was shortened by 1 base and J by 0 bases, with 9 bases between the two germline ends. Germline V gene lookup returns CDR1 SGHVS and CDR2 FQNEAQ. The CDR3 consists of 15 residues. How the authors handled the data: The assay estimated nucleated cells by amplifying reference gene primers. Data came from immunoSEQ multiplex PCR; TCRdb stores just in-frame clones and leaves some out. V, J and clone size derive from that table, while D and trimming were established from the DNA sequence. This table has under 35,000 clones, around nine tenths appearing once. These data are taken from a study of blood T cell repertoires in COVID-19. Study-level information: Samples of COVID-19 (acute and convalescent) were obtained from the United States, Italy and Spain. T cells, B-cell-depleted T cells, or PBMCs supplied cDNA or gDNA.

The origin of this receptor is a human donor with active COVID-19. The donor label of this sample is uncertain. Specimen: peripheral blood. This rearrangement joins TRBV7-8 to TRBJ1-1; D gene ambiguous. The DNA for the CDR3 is TGTGCCAGCAGCTTAGTATCCGTAATGAACACTGAAGCTTTCTTT. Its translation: CASSLVSVMNTEAFF.